This TCR beta chain was documented in a study of beta chain features in type 1 diabetes. The V and J ends lost 2 bases and 3 bases, in that order; junction bases with no gene match: 7. The germline CDR1 and CDR2 sequences are LGHNA and YSLEER. The CDR3 is 16 residues long. Study outcomes and limitations: TCRB CDR3 length was moderately but significantly reduced in all four CD4+ subsets of Type 1 diabetes patients.

The investigators reverse transcribed all of the isolated RNA, so they sequenced expressed TCRB transcripts. Using immunoSEQ multiplex PCR, the repertoire was profiled, and TCRdb retains in-frame clones only, with some absent. The sample lists over 150,000 clones, approximately 9% occurring once. Note on this clone: Its specificity is not known.

The sequence derives from a woman younger than 30 with type 1 diabetes. The specimen sequenced was central memory CD4+ T cells from blood. This chain connects TRBV4-3 to TRBJ1-2; 9 nucleotides match TRBD1. CDR3 loop: CASSQTGGAWDYGYTF. As DNA, the CDR3 is TGCGCCAGCAGCCAAACAGGGGGCGCCTGGGACTATGGCTACACCTTC.